This TCR beta chain was captured in a study of technical replicates of blood from several donors (dated by TCRdb to the late 2010s). With respect to this clone: This receptor's antigen is unknown. Qualities for individual bases were not recorded, and no much larger clone is one base off.

The germline V gene provides CDR1 SGHTA and CDR2 FQGTGA. Trimming takes 4 bases off V and 6 bases off J; junction bases not matched to a gene: 9. Including the terminal cysteine and phenylalanine, the CDR3 comprises 16 residues. Here the CDR3 DNA is all that survives: 48 bases in frame from base 1. The library was prepared using the immunoSEQ multiplex PCR assay. TCRdb stores this immuneACCESS table with in-frame sequences only. Part of the clones is absent; in the studies checked, under half of the shortfall reflects unresolved V genes, and no reason is known for the rest. Recorded for this sample are some 85,000 clones; around 96% of them occurred a single time. The ten largest clones take up about 0.31% of the sample.

The chain couples TRBV7-3 to TRBJ1-2, with 12 bases aligning to TRBD1. Material for sequencing was T cells isolated from PBMCs. The receptor was isolated from a human donor in good health. The nucleotide sequence reads as follows: TGTGCCAGCAGCTCCGGGACAGGGGGCTATCTCGATGGCTACACCTTC. Translation gives CASSSGTGGYLDGYTF. The variable domain in full, with residues beyond the CDR3 obtained from the reference TRBV7-3 and TRBJ1-2 genes, is GAGVSQTPSNKVTEKGKYVELRCDPISGHTALYWYRQSLGQGPEFLIYFQGTGAADDSGLPNDRFFAVRPEGSVSTLKIQRTERGDSAVYLCASSSGTGGYLDGYTFGSGTRLTVV.